This TCR beta chain appears in the sequencing data of a study of monozygotic twins with inflammatory bowel disease (dated by TCRdb to between 2018 and 2021). The study in broad terms: A total of some 30 monozygotic twin pairs were included in the full study, comprising nine German pairs (four IBD-concordant, five IBD-discordant) and 19 IBD-discordant Danish pairs. The search for disease-associated traits relied mainly on comparing, within discordant pairs, IBD patients with their genetically identical healthy co-twins. Each individual had, on average, about 151 000 unique TCRalpha sequences and 181 000 unique TCRbeta sequences available for analysis.

Library preparation employed 5' RACE. Preparation of each TCR library used approximately 4,000 ng of total RNA. For each sample, cDNA synthesis with SMARTScribe reverse transcriptase was split into eight separate reactions. Unique molecular identifiers containing a 6-nucleotide sample barcode were introduced through template switching during cDNA synthesis. TCRalpha and TCRbeta cDNA was amplified in two nested PCRs of 16 and 9 cycles, and bead purification was carried out after each PCR. Before amplification, the cDNA was both treated with uracil DNA-glycosylase and purified with the QIAquick PCR purification kit. In the second PCR, Illumina TruSeq-compatible adapters and sample-specific barcodes were added. Library quality and concentration were checked on TapeStation and Qubit, and libraries were pooled at around 5 ng each. The pooled libraries were sequenced with 2 x 100 bp reads and custom sequencing primers on an Illumina HiSeq2500 single-index Rapid Run. Per the original workflow: MiGEC version 1.2.6 was used for UMI-based consensus assembly, which corrected PCR and sequencing errors. MiXCR version 2.1.1 handled V(D)J alignment, clonotype assembly and CDR3 extraction. Gene usage, clonotype sharing and MAIT/NKT TCR abundance were normalised by analysing the top 1000, 10 000 and 20 000 clonotypes per sample. After downsampling to 27 000 UMIs, diversity was calculated as the inverse Simpson index using the vegan R package. Statistical testing used paired Mann-Whitney U tests on the discordant twin pairs and applied Benjamini-Hochberg correction for multiple testing. TCRdb reprocessed the reads, reporting each CDR3 protein sequence once and no DNA. TCRdb's processing, not the authors', yielded these V and J calls. The sample's table lists a count of some 200,000 distinct CDR3 sequences. Of the sample, less than 2% falls within the top ten clones.

Beyond this particular receptor, the publication reports: IBD patients shared fewer clonotypes with other individuals than healthy twins did, most markedly in patients showing signs of disease activity. Different T cell subtypes could not be distinguished in the analysis. No single strong signal or clonotype linked to IBD turned up in the results, so the idea that one exists was not supported. Because patients received different immunosuppressive treatments, the repertoires may have picked up extra background noise and variability between individuals. Repertoire similarity did not differ between concordant and discordant twins, possibly due to limited statistical power. Measured by the inverse Simpson index, TCRbeta repertoire diversity was lower in IBD patients than in their healthy co-twins.

To note about this clonotype: What antigen it recognizes has not been identified.

CDR1 and CDR2 were assigned from the germline V gene (reference sequence) as LNHDA and SQIVND. Its CDR3 holds 13 amino acids, cysteine through phenylalanine. The protein alone is recorded here. From each donor, a roughly 2.7 ml peripheral blood sample was collected into PAXgene tubes and kept at -80 degrees C. Total RNA was isolated from whole blood with the PAXgene blood miRNA kit on an automated QIAcube, without T cell sorting. Peripheral blood from monozygotic twin pairs concordant or discordant for inflammatory bowel disease was subjected to deep TCRalpha and TCRbeta repertoire profiling with unique molecular barcoding. Smoking habits were recorded for all twin pairs, and individuals were classified as current, former or never smokers.

Sequencing used blood. The source is a human donor with ulcerative colitis or Crohn's disease, or a healthy co-twin of an affected twin (not recorded which). The V and J genes are TRBV19 and TRBJ1-3. The CDR3 region: CASRVSSGNTIYF. This CDR3, with the reference TRBV19 and TRBJ1-3 proteins standing in past its ends, gives the full variable domain DGGITQSPKYLFRKEGQNVTLSCEQNLNHDAMYWYRQDPGQGLRLIYYSQIVNDFQKGDIAEGYSVSREKKESFPLTVTSAQKNPTAFYLCASRVSSGNTIYFGEGSWLTVV.